These 6 T cell receptor beta chains were all obtained from the same sample, sequenced in a study of blood T cells in healthy people across ages. The second PCR ran about 6 to 12 cycles with a sample-barcoded 5' primer and J-beta primers. One entry per CDR3 protein, called by TCRdb with MiXCR from the 5' RACE reads. The sample lists 450,000 to 700,000 distinct CDR3 sequences; 27% were seen once. The sample comprised blood. The source of these receptors is a woman in her 70s in good health.

This clonotype was seen a few times. The rearrangement joins TRBV29-1 to TRBJ1-4; 9 positions match TRBD1. This CDR3 comprises 15 residues. CDR1 and CDR2 (germline): SQVTM, ANQGSEA. V trimming: 0 bases; J trimming: 3 bases; junction bases outside the gene matches: 2. DNA for the CDR3: TGCAGCGTTGAAGACGGGACAGGGCCTAATGAAAAACTGTTTTTT. This sequence encodes CSVEDGTGPNEKLFF.

This clonotype was seen more than once but under ten times. J is TRBJ2-4 and V is TRBV12-5; 10 bases are a match to TRBD1. The CDR3 has 16 amino acids. The V gene end was trimmed by 3 bases and the J gene end by 2 bases; junction bases not matched to a gene: 4. Germline lookup yields CDR1 LGHNT and CDR2 FRNRAP. The CDR3 bases are TGTGCTAGTGGTTTCCAGACAGGGGGCACCAAAAACATTCAGTACTTC. Translating gives CASGFQTGGTKNIQYF.

The rearrangement joins TRBV4-2 to TRBJ2-5; 14 bases fit TRBD2. J lost 2 bases, V lost 2 bases, and 4 bases had no gene match. The CDR3 length is 17 residues. Germline V gene data show CDR1 as LGHNA and CDR2 as YNFKEQ. The CDR3 loop reads CASSQRTSGGRQETQYF. In nucleotides, the CDR3 is TGTGCCAGCAGCCAACGGACTAGCGGGGGGCGGCAAGAGACCCAGTACTTC.

This clonotype has just a few counts. The J gene is TRBJ2-5, the V gene TRBV27; 7 bases are shared with TRBD1. The J call is uncertain, as TRBJ2-7 better fits the DNA end. The CDR3 sequence is 16 residues long. Looked up from germline, CDR1 is MNHEY and CDR2 is SMNVEV (reference sequence). CDR3 in DNA: TGTGCCAGCAGTTTATCGGGGCCGACAGGGTGGTACGAGCAGTACTTC. This codes for CASSLSGPTGWYEQYF.

The J gene is TRBJ2-5, the V gene TRBV7-6, with TRBD1 matching over 7 bases. The CDR3 has 13 residues. Germline V gene sequence: CDR1 SGHVS, CDR2 FNYEAQ. With 5 bases clipped from V and 6 bases from J, the junction kept 6 bases outside the gene matches. The CDR3 DNA reads as TGTGCCAGCAGCGCTGACAGGGTCCAGACCCAGTACTTC. Translation gives CASSADRVQTQYF.

This clonotype appeared a single time. This rearrangement joins TRBV24-1 to TRBJ2-1, with TRBD1 as a possible D gene (6 bases). V lost 6 bases to trimming and J lost 2 bases, with 10 bases between them. This CDR3 comprises 14 residues. Germline lookup yields CDR1 KGHDR and CDR2 SFDVKD. In DNA form, the CDR3 reads TGTGCCACCAGTCGGCAGGGGACCTACAATGAGCAGTTCTTC. Translation: CATSRQGTYNEQFF.